Listed here is a single TCR beta chain. V shed 4 bases, J shed 10 bases, and the junction held 16 bases outside the gene matches. Germline CDR1 and CDR2: SGHRS and YFSETQ. The CDR3 extends over 17 amino acids. This sample stems from a study of blood T cell repertoires in COVID-19. The wider study: Both acute and convalescent COVID-19 samples were obtained from the United States, Italy and Spain. Sources were T cells, B-cell-depleted T cells, or PBMCs; the material itself was cDNA or gDNA.

Clones were read by immunoSEQ multiplex PCR, and TCRdb kept only the in-frame ones, dropping some. The table shows roughly 130,000 clones, with over 60% occurring only once. The chain has TRBV5-1 and TRBJ1-6; 8 positions match TRBD1. Sequencing was done on a sample of peripheral blood. The TCR comes from a man older than 75 with acute or convalescent COVID-19. CDR3 nucleotides: TGCGCCAGCAGCAGGGCCACAGGACAGGGAATAGCCTCACCCCTCCACTTT. Protein sequence: CASSRATGQGIASPLHF.